The clone carrying this TCR beta chain rates as medium-sized. Its antigen is currently unknown. The data belong to a study of vaccination and CD4 T cells after COVID-19. With the Oncomine TCR Beta short-read assay, DNA from cultured CD4+ T cells was sequenced. TCRdb re-called the PCR reads through MiXCR, storing one row per CDR3 protein. The sample has roughly 3,600 distinct CDR3 sequences, 14% seen once. CDR1 and CDR2 from the germline V gene are SQVTM and ANQGSEA. The CDR3 contains 12 residues. Unmatched junction bases numbered 1, after V lost 4 bases and J lost 3 bases. Sample treatment: approximately nine-day PBMC culture with coronavirus spike peptide pools or control peptides (ViraFEST assay). ViraFEST used peptide pools to expand antigen-specific T cells and subsequently sequenced their TCRs. With approximately 10 ug/ml peptide pools and approximately 10 IU/ml IL-2, PBMCs were cultured at about 2 million per well.

Sequenced input: CD4+ T cells from blood, cultured in vitro. The receptor comes from a human donor who had recovered from COVID-19. The rearrangement links TRBV29-1 to TRBJ2-3, with 7 positions matching TRBD2. CDR3 sequence (DNA): TGCAGCGTTGGGGAGGGAACAGATACGCAGTATTTT. Protein product: CSVGEGTDTQYF.